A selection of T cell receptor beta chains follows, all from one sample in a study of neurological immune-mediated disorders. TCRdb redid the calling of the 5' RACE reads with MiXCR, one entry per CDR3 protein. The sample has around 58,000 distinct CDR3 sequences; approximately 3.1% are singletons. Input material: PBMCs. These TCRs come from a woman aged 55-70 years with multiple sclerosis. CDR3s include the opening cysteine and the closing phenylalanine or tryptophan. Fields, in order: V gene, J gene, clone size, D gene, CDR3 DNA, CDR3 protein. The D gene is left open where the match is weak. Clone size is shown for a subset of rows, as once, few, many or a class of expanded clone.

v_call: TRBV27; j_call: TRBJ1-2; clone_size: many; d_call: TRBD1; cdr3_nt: TGTGCCAGCAGGGGGGACAGAACCTATGGAGGCTACACCTTC; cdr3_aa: CASRGDRTYGGYTF
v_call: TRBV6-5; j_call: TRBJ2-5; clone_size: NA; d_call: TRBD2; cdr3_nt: TGTGCCAGCAGTTACTCATCGGGGGGGGACGAGACCCAGTACTTC; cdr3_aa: CASSYSSGGDETQYF
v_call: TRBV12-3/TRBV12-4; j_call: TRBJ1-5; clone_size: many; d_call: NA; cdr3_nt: TGTGCCAGCAGTTTTCGGCAGTTTAGGGACGATAGCAATCAGCCCCAGCATTTT; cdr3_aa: CASSFRQFRDDSNQPQHF
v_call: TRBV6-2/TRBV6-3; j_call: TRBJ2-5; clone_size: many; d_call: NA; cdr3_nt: TGTGCCAGCAGTCGACAGGAGCAAGAGACCCAGTACTTC; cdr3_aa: CASSRQEQETQYF
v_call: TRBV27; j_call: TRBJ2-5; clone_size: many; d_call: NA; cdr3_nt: TGTGCCAGCAGTCCCCTCCACAGGGACGTAGAGACCCAGTACTTC; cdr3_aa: CASSPLHRDVETQYF
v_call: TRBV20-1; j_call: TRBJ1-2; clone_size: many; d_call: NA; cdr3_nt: TGCAGTGCGATGGACAGTGTGGGAGATGGCTACACCTTC; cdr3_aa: CSAMDSVGDGYTF
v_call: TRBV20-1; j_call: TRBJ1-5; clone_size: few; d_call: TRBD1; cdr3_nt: TGCAGTGCTCACAGGGGTCCTAGCAATCAGCCCCAGCATTTT; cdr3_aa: CSAHRGPSNQPQHF
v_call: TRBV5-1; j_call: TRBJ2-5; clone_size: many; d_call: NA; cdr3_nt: TGCGCCAGCAGACGAACTACTGGGGCGTCGGAGACCCAGTACTTC; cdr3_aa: CASRRTTGASETQYF
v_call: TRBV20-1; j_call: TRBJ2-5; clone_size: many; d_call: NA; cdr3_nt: TGCAGTGCTAGAGAAGGTCCGACAGAGACCCAGTACTTC; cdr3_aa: CSAREGPTETQYF
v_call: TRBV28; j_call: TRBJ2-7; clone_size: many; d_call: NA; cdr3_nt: TGTGCCAGCAGTTTGAGAGGGCTTGTCTACGAGCAGTACTTC; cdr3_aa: CASSLRGLVYEQYF
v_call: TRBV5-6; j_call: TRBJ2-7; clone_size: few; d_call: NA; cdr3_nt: TGTGCCAGCAGCTTGGAAGGAGGGATTTGGGCCTACGAGCAGTACTTC; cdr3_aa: CASSLEGGIWAYEQYF
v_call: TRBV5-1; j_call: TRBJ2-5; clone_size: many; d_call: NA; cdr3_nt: TGCGCCAGCAGCTTGACCATCCAAGAGACCCAGTACTTC; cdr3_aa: CASSLTIQETQYF
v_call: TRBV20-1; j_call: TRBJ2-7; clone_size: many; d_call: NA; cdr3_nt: TGCAGTGCTTTCCTCGCCCAGGGAGGCTACGAGCAGTACTTC; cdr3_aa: CSAFLAQGGYEQYF
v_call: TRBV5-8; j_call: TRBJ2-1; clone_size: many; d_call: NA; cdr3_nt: TGTGCCAGCAGCCGCCCCCCCAGGGTGGATGAGCAGTTCTTC; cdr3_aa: CASSRPPRVDEQFF
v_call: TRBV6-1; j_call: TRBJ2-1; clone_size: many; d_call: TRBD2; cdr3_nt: TGTGCCAGCAGTGGCGGTAGCGGGGGGCCTTACAATGAGCAGTTCTTC; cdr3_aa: CASSGGSGGPYNEQFF
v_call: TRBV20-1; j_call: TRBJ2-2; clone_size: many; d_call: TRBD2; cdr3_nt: TGCAGTGCTAGAGTGACTAGCGGGAGGCCAAACACCGGGGAGCTGTTTTTT; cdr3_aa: CSARVTSGRPNTGELFF
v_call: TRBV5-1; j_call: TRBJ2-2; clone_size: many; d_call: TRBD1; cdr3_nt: TGCGCCAGCAGCCTGGACAGGGTGAAGACCGGGGAGCTGTTTTTT; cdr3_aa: CASSLDRVKTGELFF
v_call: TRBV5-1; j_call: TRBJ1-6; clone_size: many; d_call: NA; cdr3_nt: TGCGCCAGCAGCTTGTTTGGCACCGGGAGTAATTCACCCCTCCACTTT; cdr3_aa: CASSLFGTGSNSPLHF
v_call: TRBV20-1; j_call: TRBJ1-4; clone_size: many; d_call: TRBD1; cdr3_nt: TGCAGTGCTAGAGTTCGGACAGGGAGTGAAAAACTGTTTTTT; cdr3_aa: CSARVRTGSEKLFF
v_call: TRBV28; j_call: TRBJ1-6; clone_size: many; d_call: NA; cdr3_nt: TGTGCCAGCAGTTTATTGGGCTCACCCCTCCACTTT; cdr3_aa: CASSLLGSPLHF
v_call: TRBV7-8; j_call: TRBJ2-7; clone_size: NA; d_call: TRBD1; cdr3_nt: TGTGCCAGCAGCTCTGAAAGGACAGGTGTCTACGAGCAGTACTTC; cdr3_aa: CASSSERTGVYEQYF
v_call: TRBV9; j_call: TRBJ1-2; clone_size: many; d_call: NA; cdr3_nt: TGTGCCAGCAGCCCTTGGCGGGATACCCTGCTGGGCTACACCTTC; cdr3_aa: CASSPWRDTLLGYTF
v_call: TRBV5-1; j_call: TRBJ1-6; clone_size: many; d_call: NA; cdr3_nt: TGCGCCAGCAGCTTGGACAGGGAGGGTTCACCCCTCCACTTT; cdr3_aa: CASSLDREGSPLHF
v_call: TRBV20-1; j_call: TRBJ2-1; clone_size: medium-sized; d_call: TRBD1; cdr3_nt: TGCAGTGCTAGAGATAGACAGGGTAAAGAGTTCTTC; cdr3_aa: CSARDRQGKEFF
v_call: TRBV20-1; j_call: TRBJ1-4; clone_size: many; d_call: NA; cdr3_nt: TGCAGTGCTAGAGATCCTTACCAGGGGAGGGGTGAAAAACTGTTTTTT; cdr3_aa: CSARDPYQGRGEKLFF
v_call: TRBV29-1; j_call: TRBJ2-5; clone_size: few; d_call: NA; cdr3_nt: TGCAGCGTCCCGGACTCCTCGTGGACCAAGTACTTC; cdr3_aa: CSVPDSSWTKYF
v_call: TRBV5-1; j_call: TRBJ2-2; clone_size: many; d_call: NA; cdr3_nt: TGCGCCAGCAGCTTTGACGCGAACACCGGGGAGCTGTTTTTT; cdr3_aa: CASSFDANTGELFF
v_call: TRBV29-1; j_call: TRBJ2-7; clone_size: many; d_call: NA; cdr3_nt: TGCAGCGTAAGGAGCTCCTACGAGCAGTACTTC; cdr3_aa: CSVRSSYEQYF
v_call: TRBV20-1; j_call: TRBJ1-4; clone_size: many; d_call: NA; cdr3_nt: TGCAGTGCTCCGGACAAAGCCAATGAAAAACTGTTTTTT; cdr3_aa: CSAPDKANEKLFF
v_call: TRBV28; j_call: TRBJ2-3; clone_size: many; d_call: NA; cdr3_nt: TGTGCCAGCAGTCTTAGTTTTTACAGGACCCTTAGCACAGATACGCAGTATTTT; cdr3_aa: CASSLSFYRTLSTDTQYF
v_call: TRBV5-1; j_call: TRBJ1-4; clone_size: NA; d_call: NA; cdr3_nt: TGCGCCAGCAGCCCAAGGGGAAAGGGGACTGAGAAACTGTTTTTT; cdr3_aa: CASSPRGKGTEKLFF